This T cell receptor beta chain appears in the sequencing data of a study of cytomegalovirus exposure and HLA in healthy donors (dated by TCRdb to about 2017). Background for the entire study: According to an earlier analysis of a few hundred of the donors, about 179 million T cells yielded 117 million unique TCR beta sequences and about 300 Gb of sequence data. Roughly 310 gigabases of sequencing data and approximately 85 million unique TCR sequences were included in an early release covering 550 to 800 HLA-typed donors. Of the 398 genotyped donors, approximately 80% were placed in the genetic ancestry cluster associated with self-reported Caucasian donors. The study aimed to test whether signatures of past pathogen exposure could be identified by cataloging public T cell receptors. The study used immunosequencing to profile the T cell repertoires of 670 or so subjects and linked those repertoires to cytomegalovirus serostatus. Along with the roughly 700-subject first cohort, a separate validation cohort of more than 90 different subjects was used. High-throughput TCR immunosequencing, statistical association of individual TCRs with disease status, and machine learning were combined to predict cytomegalovirus infection status. In a later analysis, previously published TCR beta repertoires from hundreds of donors were re-analyzed and high-resolution HLA genotyping was added so that TCR occurrence patterns could be studied. Rather than using new phenotypic data, the later analysis identified candidate immune exposures from TCR beta sequences and from how often those sequences occurred across donors. To decide whether each TCR beta V gene segment behaved as functional or pseudogenic, an earlier analysis of fewer than 750 of the donors relied on high-throughput TCR beta sequencing. Alongside the repertoire data, information on donor age, sex, ethnicity and CMV serostatus was compiled. Genome-wide SNP genotypes for about three fifths of the roughly 670 donors were used in a later genetic analysis, which treated that subset as a discovery cohort. All discovery cohort repertoires had been generated using a single sequencing platform. Both class I and class II loci were covered by HLA typing, at four-digit resolution. Typing coverage differed by locus: A, B, C, DRB1 and DQB1 were typed in roughly 620-630 donors, DQA1 in about 560, DPA1 in around 600, and DPB1 in 450 to 490. Several DR-DQ haplotypes were treated as single units for association and clustering because of strong linkage in the cohort. On average, around 240,000 unique TCR beta nucleotide sequences were sequenced per donor among 300 to 500 genotyped donors of the cohort, with roughly 18% of those sequences being non-productive.

As for this clone: Its target antigen remains unknown.

Paper-wide results and their limitations: Because counts were too low, 15 to 20 rarely observed V segments, including chromosome 9 orphons, were excluded from the earlier analysis of under 650 of the donors. At a false discovery rate of 0.05, a later analysis linked 15,000 to 20,000 TCR beta sequences to specific HLA alleles. Linkage disequilibrium might explain the correlated functional status among segregating V segments, but an unknown experimental factor could not be ruled out. A later genetic analysis associated a missense DCLRE1C variant with V-gene and J-gene trimming of TCR beta chains, and an independent cohort replicated the association. The sequencing pipeline was judged likely to have produced a cluster of highly shared sequence variants as a technical artifact. According to a later genetic analysis, donors in an Asian-associated ancestry cluster had fewer N-insertions in productive TCRs than the approximately 650-donor mean. Because HLA typing was missing for some donors at each locus, association tests included only the typed subset. According to a later analysis, most CMV-associated TCR beta chains appeared to be HLA-restricted, and the HLA associations seemed to be driven largely by CMV exposure. CMV serostatus was the only immune exposure information available for the cohort. The authors suggested that the approach could potentially be generalized to other disease states and immunological phenotypes. Most TCR sequences were observed very rarely across donors, whereas some public TCRs were present in many individuals. In a later analysis, the rate of TCR association differed among HLA loci, with DRB1 alleles having the most associated TCRs and HLA-C alleles having the fewest. In a later analysis, HLA-associated TCR beta chains were found to be more clonally expanded and to have lower generation probabilities than equally common non-associated chains. The classifier was reported to diagnose cytomegalovirus status with high specificity and sensitivity in both the original cohort and the validation cohort. This cohort had only TCR beta chains sequenced, and the lack of alpha or paired-chain data limited which features could be detected. A further reported finding was that TCR beta sequences accurately predicted the HLA-A and HLA-B alleles for most subjects in the first cohort. Roughly uniform sequencing depth across donors was assumed in presence/absence analyses, although this assumption may not hold. A total of about 180 TCR beta chains were listed by the study as associated with cytomegalovirus. In vitro tests confirmed that a few of the cytomegalovirus-associated TCR beta chains recognize cytomegalovirus antigens. Some IMGT-functional V segments, including TRBV6-2 and TRBV6-3, could not be told apart with the 87-base-pair reads, so those segments were excluded. Several of the top co-occurrence clusters appeared to be linked to parvovirus B19, influenza, CMV and Epstein-Barr virus, according to a later analysis. Broadly in line with IMGT annotations, most TCR beta V segments showed up in productive rearrangements about 87% or about 30% of the time in an earlier analysis of about 500 of the donors. Assigning TCR associations to individual alleles was difficult when HLA alleles, especially DR and DQ, strongly co-occurred.

The CDR3 covers 18 residues, taking in both the cysteine and the phenylalanine. CDR3 DNA only is kept here, 54 bases in frame from base 1. Trimming leaves V shorter by 1 base and J shorter by 4 bases, with the junction holding 14 bases beyond the gene matches. CDR1 is given as GTSNPN and CDR2 as SVGIG, both from the germline V gene (reference sequence). The cohort was made up of under 800 healthy bone marrow donors. At the time of sampling, every cohort member was nominally healthy, though immune exposures that went unrecorded were likely present. The donor tested CMV seropositive and was one of the 289 seropositive cohort members. A peripheral blood sample was collected from each donor, and TCR beta sequencing was performed on peripheral blood mononuclear cells. Genomic DNA was extracted from the blood cell samples with the Qiagen DNeasy Blood Extraction Kit. Receptor amplification or capture employed the immunoSEQ multiplex PCR assay. The multiplex PCR relied on a mix of 60 forward primers for TCR Vbeta segments and 13 reverse primers for TCR Jbeta segments. The CDR3 region of rearranged TCR beta genes was amplified from genomic DNA by a multiplex PCR assay. Amplified TCR beta libraries were sequenced as 87-base-pair reads on the Illumina HiSeq System. Processing in the source paper ran as follows. Across the 670 or so repertoires, a later analysis counted 75 million to 90 million unique TCR beta chains, around 11 million of which were shared by at least two donors. Raw reads were error-corrected and collapsed into unique sequences with a nearest-neighbor algorithm that merged closely related sequences to remove PCR and sequencing errors. Alignment of CDR3 sequences to IMGT reference sequences was used to assign V, D and J gene segments. For a sequence to be retained, at least a six-nucleotide match to both a V gene segment and a J gene segment was required. A rearrangement counted as productive if the CDR3 had no stop codons and remained in frame with V and J, and every other rearrangement counted as non-productive. Following IMGT convention, CDR3 was defined as the stretch from the second conserved V-encoded cysteine up to the conserved J-encoded phenylalanine. Sequences without an unambiguous match to a single V gene segment were excluded from the earlier analysis of about 640 of the donors. In an earlier analysis of almost 600 of the donors, a V segment was called functional when productive rearrangements were above 56.7%, and segregating when the standard deviation between donors exceeded 5%. A statistical classification framework was built to diagnose cytomegalovirus status from the catalog of TCR beta chain sequences. In a later analysis, TCR nucleotide sequences were compared against IMGT/GENE-DB human TR gene sequences so that V and J genes could be assigned. A later analysis assigned CDR3 sequences and most-parsimonious VDJ recombination scenarios with the TCRdist pipeline. A later analysis defined each TCR beta chain by its CDR3 amino acid sequence plus V-gene family, and excluded reads lacking a unique V-gene family. A later analysis removed roughly 590 highly shared, low-generation-probability nucleotide sequences to deal with suspected cross-contamination and a sequencing artifact. For each public chain, a later analysis derived a clonal expansion index from normalized ranks of inferred template counts within each repertoire. A later analysis computed generation probabilities with a VDJ recombination model fitted to out-of-frame rearrangements, and checked the results against IGoR. Hypergeometric tests were used in a later analysis to score TCR-TCR, TCR-HLA and TCR-CMV co-occurrence, with a repertoire-size bias correction applied to the TCR pairs. A later analysis estimated false discovery rates by permuting HLA or CMV assignments 20 times. In a later analysis, co-occurring TCRs were grouped with DBSCAN, and TCRdist sequence similarity was added when clustering was performed within HLA-allele-positive subsets. For co-occurrence clustering, repertoires with fewer than 30,000 or more than 120,000 public chains were excluded, along with a handful of repertoires with anomalous nucleotide sharing. TCRdb carries this immuneACCESS record with in-frame sequences only. Its versions omit some clonotypes, under half of them owing to an unresolved V gene in the studies checked, with the rest unexplained. V, J and clone size derive from that table, while D and trimming were established from the DNA sequence. The sample's table lists a count of some 130,000 clones. About 1.5% of the sample goes to the ten largest clones.

This sequence uses TRBV30 and TRBJ2-3; a stretch of 10 junction bases matches TRBD2. Sequences were obtained from PBMCs. This TCR was sampled from a woman aged 35 to 49 in good health and CMV-seropositive. The DNA reads TGTGCCTGGAGTGCTGGGCTAGCGGGAGTAATTAAGGCAGATACGCAGTATTTT. This gives the protein CAWSAGLAGVIKADTQYF.